Given below is one T cell receptor (beta chain) in context. The antigen is undetermined. Here immunoSEQ multiplex PCR was the method, and the copy in TCRdb shows in-frame clones only, minus some. Here the sample spans about 86,000 clones, more than 75% being singletons. Trimming shortened V by 2 bases and J by 2 bases, and 10 bases separated the two germline ends. CDR3 size: 14 residues. Germline CDR1 SGHTA, CDR2 FQGNSA. This entry belongs to a study of T cell responses to AZD1222 COVID-19 vaccine. Study observations and caveats: The CD4 TCRs associated with vaccination extended across spike and predominated at 160-218 and 743-854.

This receptor was obtained from an adult in good health. The sample consisted of peripheral blood, taken on day 0 of AZD1222 vaccination. The gene calls are TRBV7-2 and TRBJ2-7; either TRBD1 or TRBD2 may fit D (5 bases each). The CDR3 is CASSLQGSAYEQYF. CDR3 bases: TGTGCCAGCAGCTTACAGGGTAGCGCCTACGAGCAGTACTTC.